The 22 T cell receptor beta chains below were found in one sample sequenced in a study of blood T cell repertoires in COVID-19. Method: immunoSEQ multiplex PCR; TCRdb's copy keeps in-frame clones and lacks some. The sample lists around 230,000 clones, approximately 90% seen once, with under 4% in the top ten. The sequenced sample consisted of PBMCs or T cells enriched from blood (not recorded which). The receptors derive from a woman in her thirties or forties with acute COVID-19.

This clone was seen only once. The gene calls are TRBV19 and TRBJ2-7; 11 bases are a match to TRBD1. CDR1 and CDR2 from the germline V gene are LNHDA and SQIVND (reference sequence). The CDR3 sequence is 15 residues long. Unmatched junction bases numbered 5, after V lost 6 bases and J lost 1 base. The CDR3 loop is CASRVGDRGSYEQYF. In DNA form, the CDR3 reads TGTGCCAGTAGGGTGGGGGACAGGGGGTCCTACGAGCAGTACTTC.

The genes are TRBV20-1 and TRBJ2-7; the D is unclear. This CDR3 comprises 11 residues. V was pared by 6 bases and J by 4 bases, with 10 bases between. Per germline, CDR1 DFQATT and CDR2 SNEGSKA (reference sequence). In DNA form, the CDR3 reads TGCAGTGCGAGGTCCCTTTACGAGCAGTACTTC. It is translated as CSARSLYEQYF.

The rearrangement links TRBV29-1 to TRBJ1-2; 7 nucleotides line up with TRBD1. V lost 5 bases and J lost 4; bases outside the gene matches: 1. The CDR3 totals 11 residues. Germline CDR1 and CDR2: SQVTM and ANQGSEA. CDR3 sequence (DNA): TGCAGCGTTCCAGGGGGCTATGGCTACACCTTC. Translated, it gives CSVPGGYGYTF.

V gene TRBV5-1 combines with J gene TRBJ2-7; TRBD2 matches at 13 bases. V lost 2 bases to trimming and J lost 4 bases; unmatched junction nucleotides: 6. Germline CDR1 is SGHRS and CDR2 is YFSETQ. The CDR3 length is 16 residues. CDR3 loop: CASSLGTSGAYYEQYV. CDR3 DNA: TGCGCCAGCAGCTTAGGGACTAGCGGGGCGTATTACGAGCAGTACGTC.

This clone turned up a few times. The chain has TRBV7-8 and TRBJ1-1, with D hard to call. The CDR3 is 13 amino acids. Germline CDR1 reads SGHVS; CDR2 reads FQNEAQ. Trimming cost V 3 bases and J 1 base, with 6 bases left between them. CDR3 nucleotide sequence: TGTGCCAGCAGCTTCAGAGGGAACACTGAAGCTTTCTTT. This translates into CASSFRGNTEAFF.

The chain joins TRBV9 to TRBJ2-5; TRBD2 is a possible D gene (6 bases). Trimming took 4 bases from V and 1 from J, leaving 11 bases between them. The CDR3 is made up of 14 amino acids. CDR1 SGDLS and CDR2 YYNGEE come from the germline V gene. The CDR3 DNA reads TGTGCCAGCAGCTCGGGACTTCTCCAAGAGACCCAGTACTTC. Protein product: CASSSGLLQETQYF. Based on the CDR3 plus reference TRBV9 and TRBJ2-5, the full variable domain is DSGVTQTPKHLITATGQRVTLRCSPRSGDLSVYWYQQSLDQGLQFLIQYYNGEERAKGNILERFSAQQFPDLHSELNLSSLELGDSALYFCASSSGLLQETQYFGPGTRLLVL.

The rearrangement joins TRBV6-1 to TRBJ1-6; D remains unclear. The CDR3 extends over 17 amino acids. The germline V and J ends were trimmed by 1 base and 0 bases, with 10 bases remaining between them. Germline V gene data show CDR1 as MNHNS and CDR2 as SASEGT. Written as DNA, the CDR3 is TGTGCCAGCAGTGAAGTCACCTACCTCTCCTATAATTCACCCCTCCACTTT. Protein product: CASSEVTYLSYNSPLHF.

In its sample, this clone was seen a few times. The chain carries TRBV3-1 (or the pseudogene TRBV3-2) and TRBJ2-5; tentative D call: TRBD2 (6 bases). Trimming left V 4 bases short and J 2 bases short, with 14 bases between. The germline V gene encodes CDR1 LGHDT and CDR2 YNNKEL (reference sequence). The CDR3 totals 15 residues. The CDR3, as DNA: TGTGCCAGCAGCCGCATCACAGGAGGGCAAGAGACCCAGTACTTC. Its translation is CASSRITGGQETQYF.

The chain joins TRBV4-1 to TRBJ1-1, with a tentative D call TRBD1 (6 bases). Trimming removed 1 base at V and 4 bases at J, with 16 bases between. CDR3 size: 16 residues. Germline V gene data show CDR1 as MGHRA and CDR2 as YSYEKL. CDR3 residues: CASSQVLIRGATEAFF. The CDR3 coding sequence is TGCGCCAGCAGCCAAGTATTAATCCGGGGGGCCACTGAAGCTTTCTTT.

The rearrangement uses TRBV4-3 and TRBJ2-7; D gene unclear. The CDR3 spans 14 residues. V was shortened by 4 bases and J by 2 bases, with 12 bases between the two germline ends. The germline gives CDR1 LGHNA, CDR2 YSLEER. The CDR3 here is CASSPRVAAYEQYF. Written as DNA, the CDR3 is TGCGCCAGCAGCCCCCGGGTGGCGGCCTACGAGCAGTACTTC.

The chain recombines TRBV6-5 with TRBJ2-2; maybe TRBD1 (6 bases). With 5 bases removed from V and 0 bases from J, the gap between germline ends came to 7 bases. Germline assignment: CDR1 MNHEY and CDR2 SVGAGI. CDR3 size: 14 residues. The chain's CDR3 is CASSRTANTGELFF. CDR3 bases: TGTGCCAGCAGTCGGACAGCGAACACCGGGGAGCTGTTTTTT.

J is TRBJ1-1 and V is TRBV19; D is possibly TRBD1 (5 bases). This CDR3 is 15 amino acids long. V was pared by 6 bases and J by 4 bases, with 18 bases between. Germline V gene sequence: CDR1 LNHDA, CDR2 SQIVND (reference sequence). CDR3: CASSPYQSGGTEAFF. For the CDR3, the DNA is TGTGCCAGTAGCCCTTACCAGTCCGGGGGCACTGAAGCTTTCTTT. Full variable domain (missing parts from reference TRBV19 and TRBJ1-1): DGGITQSPKYLFRKEGQNVTLSCEQNLNHDAMYWYRQDPGQGLRLIYYSQIVNDFQKGDIAEGYSVSREKKESFPLTVTSAQKNPTAFYLCASSPYQSGGTEAFFGQGTRLTVV.

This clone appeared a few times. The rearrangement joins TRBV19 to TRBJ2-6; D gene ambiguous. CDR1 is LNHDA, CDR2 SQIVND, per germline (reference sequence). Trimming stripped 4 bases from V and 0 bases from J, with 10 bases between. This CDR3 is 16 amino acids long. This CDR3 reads CASSTGGVSGANVLTF. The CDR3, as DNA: TGTGCCAGTAGTACTGGCGGAGTCTCTGGGGCCAACGTCCTGACTTTC. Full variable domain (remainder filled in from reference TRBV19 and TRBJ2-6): DGGITQSPKYLFRKEGQNVTLSCEQNLNHDAMYWYRQDPGQGLRLIYYSQIVNDFQKGDIAEGYSVSREKKESFPLTVTSAQKNPTAFYLCASSTGGVSGANVLTFGAGSRLTVL.

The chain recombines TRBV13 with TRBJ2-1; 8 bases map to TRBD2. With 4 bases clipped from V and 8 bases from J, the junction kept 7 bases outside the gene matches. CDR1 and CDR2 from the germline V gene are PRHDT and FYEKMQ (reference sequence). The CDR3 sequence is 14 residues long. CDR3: CASSSRTSRHEQFF. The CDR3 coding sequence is TGTGCCAGCAGCTCCAGGACTAGCCGGCATGAGCAGTTCTTC.

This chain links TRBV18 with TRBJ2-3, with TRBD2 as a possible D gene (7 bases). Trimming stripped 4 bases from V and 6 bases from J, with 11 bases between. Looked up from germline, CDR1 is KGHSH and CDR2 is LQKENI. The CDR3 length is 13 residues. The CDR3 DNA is TGTGCCAGCTCACTGGGGGGGCCCGATACGCAGTATTTT. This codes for CASSLGGPDTQYF.

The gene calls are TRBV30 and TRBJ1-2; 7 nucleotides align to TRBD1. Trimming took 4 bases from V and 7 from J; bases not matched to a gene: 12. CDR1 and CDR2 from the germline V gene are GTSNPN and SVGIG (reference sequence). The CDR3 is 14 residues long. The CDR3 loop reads CAWIRPGGISGYTF. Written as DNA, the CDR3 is TGTGCCTGGATCCGTCCAGGGGGGATCTCTGGCTACACCTTC.

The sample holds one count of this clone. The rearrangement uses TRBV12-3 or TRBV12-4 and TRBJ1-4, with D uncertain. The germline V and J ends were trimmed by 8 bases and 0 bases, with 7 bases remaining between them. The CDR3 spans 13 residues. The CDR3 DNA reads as TGTGCCAGCCTCGGTGCAACTAATGAAAAACTGTTTTTT. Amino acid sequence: CASLGATNEKLFF.

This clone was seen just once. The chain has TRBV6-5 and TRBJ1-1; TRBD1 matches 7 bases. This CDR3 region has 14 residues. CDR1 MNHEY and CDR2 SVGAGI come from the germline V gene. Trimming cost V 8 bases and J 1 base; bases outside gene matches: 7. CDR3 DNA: TGTGCCAGCCGCAGACAGGGCGGGAACACTGAAGCTTTCTTT. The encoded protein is CASRRQGGNTEAFF.

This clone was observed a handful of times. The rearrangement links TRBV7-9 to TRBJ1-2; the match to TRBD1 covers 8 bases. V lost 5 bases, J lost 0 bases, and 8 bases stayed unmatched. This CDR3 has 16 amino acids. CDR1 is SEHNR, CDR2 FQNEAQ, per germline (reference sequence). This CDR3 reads CASSPGLGQANYGYTF. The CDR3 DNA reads TGTGCCAGCAGCCCCGGTCTGGGACAGGCTAACTATGGCTACACCTTC.

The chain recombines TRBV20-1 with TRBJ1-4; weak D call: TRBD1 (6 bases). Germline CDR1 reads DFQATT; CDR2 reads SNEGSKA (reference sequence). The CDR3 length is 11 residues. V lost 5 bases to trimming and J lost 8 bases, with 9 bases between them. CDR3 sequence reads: CSALTGEKLFF. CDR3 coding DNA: TGCAGTGCTCTGACAGGAGAAAAACTGTTTTTT.

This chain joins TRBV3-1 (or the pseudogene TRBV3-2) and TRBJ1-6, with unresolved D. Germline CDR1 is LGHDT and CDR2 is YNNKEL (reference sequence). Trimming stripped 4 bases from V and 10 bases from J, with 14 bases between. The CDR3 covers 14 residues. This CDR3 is CASSLFGGGSPLHF. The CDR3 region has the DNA TGTGCCAGCAGCCTTTTTGGAGGCGGGTCACCCCTCCACTTT.

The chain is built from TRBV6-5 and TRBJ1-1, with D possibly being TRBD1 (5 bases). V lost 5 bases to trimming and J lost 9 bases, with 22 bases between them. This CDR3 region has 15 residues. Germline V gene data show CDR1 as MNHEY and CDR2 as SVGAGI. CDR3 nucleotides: TGTGCCAGCAGTCAACCTGAGGCAGGGAATCCCCAAGCTTTCTTT. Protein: CASSQPEAGNPQAFF.